This T cell receptor beta chain was sequenced during a study of blood T cell repertoires in COVID-19 (dated by TCRdb to the early 2020s). Study-level background: Collaborator samples came from the United States, Italy and Spain and covered acute and convalescent phases of COVID-19. A de-identified subject ID, COVID-19 status, age in years and sex were almost always included in the sample metadata. The dataset comprised deeply sampled blood TCRbeta repertoires from subjects exposed to, actively infected with, or recovered from COVID-19. The repertoires were released in a freely available public database intended as a resource for research on the immune response to SARS-CoV-2. Samples were obtained from the ongoing ImmuneRACE study (first 160 participants) and from over a thousand subjects provided by 6 global collaborators. Where available, HLA class I and class II types were obtained from metadata supplied by the sample provider rather than from assay-based typing. The prospective study material was composed of cDNA or gDNA derived from T cells, B-cell-depleted T cells, or PBMCs. Points the paper makes about the study in general: How much clinical and demographic metadata was included differed by source and by participant, and the metadata was provided uncurated.

Another Seattle source contributed samples from volunteer blood donors who had recovered from COVID-19. Whole blood was collected in K2EDTA tubes by collaborating institutions according to the institutions' own protocols. For TCRbeta analysis, collaborator samples were shipped as frozen whole blood, as isolated PBMCs, or as DNA extracted from either sample type. To note about this clone: This clone's antigen is unknown. It has no much larger one-base neighbor in the sample; base qualities were not kept.

The CDR3 spans 14 residues, from the cysteine through the phenylalanine. The retained sequence is limited to the CDR3, 42 bases, with the frame set at the first base. Cut back by 3 bases and 0 bases, the V and J ends lie 7 bases apart. Based on the germline V gene, the CDR1 and CDR2 sequences are SGHTA and FQGTGA. TCRbeta CDR3 regions were amplified from genomic DNA using the immunoSEQ Assay, a bias-controlled multiplex PCR. The original methods were these. The number of nucleated cells in each sample was estimated from the amplification of reference gene primers within the assay. Sequence reads were collapsed and filtered to measure the absolute abundance of every unique TCRbeta CDR3 rearrangement. Productive Simpson clonality was computed per sample as the square root of Simpson's diversity index over productive rearrangements. This immuneACCESS table, as held by TCRdb, lists in-frame sequences with V and J called but not all clones. Of the missing ones, under half trace to an unresolved V gene in checked studies; the others have no known cause. For V, J and clone size, that table is used; D and trimming come from the DNA. The sample contains 250,000 to 300,000 clones, less than 90% of them found a single time. Jointly, the top ten make up 3.5% to 5.5% of the sample.

The sample comprised peripheral blood. The rearranged segments are TRBV7-3 and TRBJ2-3, with the D gene uncertain. This receptor was obtained from a man between 60 and 70 years old who had recovered from COVID-19. The nucleotides read TGTGCCAGCAGCTTGACTCCAAGCACAGATACGCAGTATTTT. This gives the protein CASSLTPSTDTQYF.